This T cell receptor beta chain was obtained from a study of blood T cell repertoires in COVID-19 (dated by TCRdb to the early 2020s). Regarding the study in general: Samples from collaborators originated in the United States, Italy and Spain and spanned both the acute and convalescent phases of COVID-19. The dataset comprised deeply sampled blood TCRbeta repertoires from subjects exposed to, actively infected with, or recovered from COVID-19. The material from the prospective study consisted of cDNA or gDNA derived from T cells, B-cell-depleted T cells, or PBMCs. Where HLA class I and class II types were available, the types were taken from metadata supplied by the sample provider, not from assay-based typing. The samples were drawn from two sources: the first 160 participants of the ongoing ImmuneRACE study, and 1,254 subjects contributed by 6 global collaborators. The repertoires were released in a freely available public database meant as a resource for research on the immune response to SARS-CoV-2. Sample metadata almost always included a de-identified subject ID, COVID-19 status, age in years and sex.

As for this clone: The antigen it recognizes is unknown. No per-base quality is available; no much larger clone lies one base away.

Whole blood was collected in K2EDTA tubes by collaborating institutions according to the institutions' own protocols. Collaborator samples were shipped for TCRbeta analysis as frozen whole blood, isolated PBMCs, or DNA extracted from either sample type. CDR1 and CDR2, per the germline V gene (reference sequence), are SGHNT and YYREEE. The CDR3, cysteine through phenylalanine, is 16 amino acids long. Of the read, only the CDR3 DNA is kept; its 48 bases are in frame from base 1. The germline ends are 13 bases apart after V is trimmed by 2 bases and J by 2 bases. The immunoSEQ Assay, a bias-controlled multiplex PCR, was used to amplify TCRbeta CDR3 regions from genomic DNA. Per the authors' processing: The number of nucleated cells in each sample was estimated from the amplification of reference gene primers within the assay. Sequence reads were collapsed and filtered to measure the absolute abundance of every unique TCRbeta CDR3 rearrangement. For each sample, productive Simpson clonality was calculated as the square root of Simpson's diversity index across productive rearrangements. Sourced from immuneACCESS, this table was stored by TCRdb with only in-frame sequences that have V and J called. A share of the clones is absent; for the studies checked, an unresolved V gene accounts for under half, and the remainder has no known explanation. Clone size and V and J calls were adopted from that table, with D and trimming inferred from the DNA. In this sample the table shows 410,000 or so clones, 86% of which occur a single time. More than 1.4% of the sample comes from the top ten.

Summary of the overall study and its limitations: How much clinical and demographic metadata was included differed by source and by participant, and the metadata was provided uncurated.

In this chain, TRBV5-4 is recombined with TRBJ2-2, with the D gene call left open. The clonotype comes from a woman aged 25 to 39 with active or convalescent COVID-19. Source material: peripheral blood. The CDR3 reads CASSFRSKTNTGELFF. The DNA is TGTGCCAGCAGCTTTCGGTCGAAAACCAACACCGGGGAGCTGTTTTTT. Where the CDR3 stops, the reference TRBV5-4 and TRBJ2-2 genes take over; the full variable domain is ETGVTQSPTHLIKTRGQQVTLRCSSQSGHNTVSWYQQALGQGPQFIFQYYREEENGRGNFPPRFSGLQFPNYSSELNVNALELDDSALYLCASSFRSKTNTGELFFGEGSRLTVL.